The 5 T cell receptor beta chains in this list originate from one sample, sequenced in a study of T-cell reconstitution after alpha-beta-depleted transplantation in children. During its preparation, the TCRbeta library received unique molecular identifiers. TCRdb fed the PCR reads into MiXCR, producing one record per CDR3 protein. The data contain 450,000 to 600,000 distinct CDR3 sequences, around 13% of them seen just once; the ten biggest clones take up around 2.2%. Sequenced here: PBMCs, mostly from graft donor cells, sampled 360 days after TCRalphabeta/CD19-depleted stem cell transplant. The receptor source for this set is a male patient aged 10-17 years who had a stem cell transplant for acute myeloid leukemia, so the T cells may come from the graft donor.

V gene TRBV6-2 or TRBV6-3 combines with J gene TRBJ2-7; D possibly corresponds to TRBD1 (6 bases). The CDR3 is 15 residues long. CDR1 is MNHEY, CDR2 SVGEGT, per germline. V was trimmed by 0 bases and J by 3 bases, leaving 12 bases between them. The CDR3 reads CASSYSGTQNYEQYF. DNA for the CDR3: TGTGCCAGCAGTTACTCGGGGACACAAAACTACGAGCAGTACTTC.

The chain uses TRBV11-1 and TRBJ2-7; TRBD1 might be the D (5 bases). The germline V gene has CDR1 SGHAT and CDR2 FQDESV (reference sequence). The CDR3 contains 15 residues. Deletions cut 5 bases from V and 0 bases from J, with 14 bases between. DNA for the CDR3: TGTGCCAGCAGCCCATGGATCAGGGCCTCCTACGAGCAGTACTTC. Translated, it gives CASSPWIRASYEQYF.

This chain links TRBV29-1 with TRBJ2-5; maybe TRBD1 (6 bases). Between the trimmed V and J ends, which lost 7 bases and 1 base, there was a span of 16 bases. Germline V CDR1 and CDR2: SQVTM, ANQGSEA. The CDR3 contains 14 residues. The CDR3 DNA sequence: TGCAGCGCCGGAGGACAGATCCTCCAAGAGACCCAGTACTTC. Residues: CSAGGQILQETQYF.

This clonotype was seen ten or more times. CDR3 in amino acids: CASSNDRPYGYTF. CDR3 in DNA: TGTGCCAGCAGCAATGACAGGCCCTATGGCTACACCTTC. The J gene is TRBJ1-2, the V gene TRBV7-9; D is perhaps TRBD1 (6 bases). V lost 5 bases, J lost 4 bases, and 11 bases lay in between. Germline lookup yields CDR1 SEHNR and CDR2 FQNEAQ (reference sequence). The CDR3 extends over 13 amino acids.

This clonotype showed up just a few times. The chain combines TRBV7-3 with TRBJ2-6, with D uncertain. The CDR3 spans 14 residues. Germline lookup yields CDR1 SGHTA and CDR2 FQGTGA. The V gene lost 5 bases and the J gene lost 4 bases, with 9 bases spanning the gap. The CDR3 sequence is CASSQSAGANVLTF. The CDR3 coding sequence is TGTGCCAGCAGCCAAAGTGCCGGGGCCAACGTCCTGACTTTC.